A single sample is the source of the 19 T cell receptor beta chains below, sequenced in a study of blood T cell repertoires in COVID-19. The protocol was immunoSEQ multiplex PCR, while the TCRdb copy is restricted to in-frame clones and leaves out a portion. The table records fewer than 700,000 clones, about 88% of them present only once. The specimen was peripheral blood. These receptors originate from a woman between 45 and 65 years old with COVID-19, enrolled during active disease.

This chain joins TRBV18 and TRBJ2-2; TRBD1 is a possible D gene (6 bases). This CDR3 comprises 16 residues. The germline V gene encodes CDR1 KGHSH and CDR2 LQKENI. V gave up 3 bases and J gave up 5 bases, with 16 bases separating them. The CDR3 here is CASSPMEGGFTGELFF. The DNA for the CDR3 is TGTGCCAGCTCACCGATGGAAGGGGGTTTTACCGGGGAGCTGTTTTTT.

The chain joins TRBV14 to TRBJ1-4; tentatively, D is TRBD1 (5 bases). CDR1 is SGHDN and CDR2 is FVKESK in the germline V gene. The CDR3 consists of 14 residues. V was pared by 5 bases and J by 6 bases, with 13 bases between. CDR3 in DNA: TGTGCCAGCAGCGCACCAGGGTCGGATGAAAAACTGTTTTTT. Translation gives CASSAPGSDEKLFF.

This chain joins TRBV28 and TRBJ1-4; D is unclear. The length of the CDR3 is 14 residues. Trimming took 6 bases from V and 2 from J, leaving 10 bases between them. From germline, CDR1 is MDHEN and CDR2 SYDVKM. CDR3 region: CASSPLRTNEKLFF. The CDR3, as DNA: TGTGCCAGCAGCCCTCTGAGGACTAATGAAAAACTGTTTTTT.

The chain joins TRBV3-1 (or the pseudogene TRBV3-2) to TRBJ2-7; weak D call: TRBD2 (6 bases). Trimming took off 1 base at V and 3 bases at J, with 13 bases between the two ends. This CDR3 region has 15 residues. The germline gives CDR1 LGHDT, CDR2 YNNKEL (reference sequence). The CDR3 loop is CASSQGTGGGYEQYF. The CDR3 nucleotides are TGTGCCAGCAGCCAAGGAACCGGGGGAGGCTACGAGCAGTACTTC.

This sequence joins TRBV23-1 and TRBJ2-7; D remains unclear. TRBV23-1 is given ORF status, its function remaining uncertain. V was pared by 0 bases and J by 5 bases, with 14 bases between. This CDR3 is 15 amino acids long. CDR3 sequence: CASSQSTRQSDEQYF. In DNA, the CDR3 is TGCGCCAGCAGTCAATCGACGCGGCAGTCCGACGAGCAGTACTTC.

V gene TRBV28 combines with J gene TRBJ1-4; 12 bases map to TRBD1. Per germline, CDR1 MDHEN and CDR2 SYDVKM. The V gene end was trimmed by 8 bases and the J gene end by 1 base; junction bases not matched to a gene: 5. CDR3 size: 16 residues. The CDR3 reads CASGTGGSGTNEKLFF. In DNA, the CDR3 is TGTGCCAGCGGGACAGGGGGCTCTGGAACTAATGAAAAACTGTTTTTT.

The V and J genes are TRBV6-5 and TRBJ1-5; TRBD1 might be the D (5 bases). V was cut by 11 bases and J by 5 bases, with 16 bases left in between. CDR1 is MNHEY and CDR2 is SVGAGI in the germline V gene. There are 13 residues in the CDR3. This CDR3 is CACSSRGDQPQHF. Written as DNA, the CDR3 is TGTGCCTGTTCTTCCCGGGGGGATCAGCCCCAGCATTTT.

The sample holds one count of this clone. The gene calls are TRBV18 and TRBJ2-3, with 7 bases aligning to TRBD1. Germline V gene data show CDR1 as KGHSH and CDR2 as LQKENI. The CDR3 is 15 residues long. V was pared by 3 bases and J by 4 bases, with 7 bases of the junction left unmatched. As DNA, the CDR3 is TGTGCCAGCTCACCCTCCGGGACAGCGGCAGATACGCAGTATTTT. Protein sequence: CASSPSGTAADTQYF. Together with reference TRBV18 and TRBJ2-3, the CDR3 gives the full variable domain: NAGVMQNPRHLVRRRGQEARLRCSPMKGHSHVYWYRQLPEEGLKFMVYLQKENIIDESGMPKERFSAEFPKEGPSILRIQQVVRGDSAAYFCASSPSGTAADTQYFGPGTRLTVL.

The rearrangement uses TRBV5-1 and TRBJ2-1; TRBD2 is a possible D gene (6 bases). The germline V gene has CDR1 SGHRS and CDR2 YFSETQ. The CDR3 extends over 15 amino acids. The V and J ends lost 2 bases and 9 bases respectively, with 18 bases between them. The CDR3 here is CASSLERREVGEQFF. DNA for the CDR3: TGCGCCAGCAGCTTAGAGCGCAGGGAGGTTGGTGAGCAGTTCTTC.

The chain's CDR3 is CASSLSPVNYGYTF. CDR3 DNA: TGTGCCAGCAGCTTGTCGCCAGTCAACTATGGCTACACCTTC. The chain joins TRBV5-4 to TRBJ1-2; D remains ambiguous. Trimming stripped 1 base from V and 2 bases from J, with 9 bases between. CDR1 is SGHNT and CDR2 is YYREEE in the germline V gene (reference sequence). CDR3 length: 14 residues.

The rearrangement links TRBV10-3 to TRBJ1-3, with TRBD1 matching 7 bases. The ends lost 4 bases at V and 0 bases at J; junction bases unmatched: 6. CDR1 is ENHRY and CDR2 is SYGVKD in the germline V gene. The CDR3 is made up of 16 amino acids. The CDR3 is CAISAGTASSGNTIYF. CDR3 coding DNA: TGTGCCATCAGTGCCGGGACAGCCAGCTCTGGAAACACCATATATTTT.

This chain links TRBV4-1 with TRBJ2-3; a weak D match, TRBD2 (6 bases). The CDR3 consists of 17 residues. Between the trimmed V and J ends, which lost 0 bases and 5 bases, there was a span of 18 bases. Germline lookup yields CDR1 MGHRA and CDR2 YSYEKL. The CDR3 reads CASSQDGFRDGRDTQYF. The CDR3, as DNA: TGCGCCAGCAGCCAAGATGGTTTCAGGGACGGGAGAGATACGCAGTATTTT.

This chain connects TRBV28 to TRBJ1-2; tentative D call: TRBD1 (5 bases). The CDR3 is made up of 13 amino acids. The germline V and J ends were trimmed by 6 bases and 0 bases, with 8 bases remaining between them. Germline V lookup: CDR1 MDHEN, CDR2 SYDVKM. CDR3 region: CASREQANYGYTF. The CDR3 region has the DNA TGTGCCAGCAGGGAACAGGCTAACTATGGCTACACCTTC.

The chain combines TRBV30 with TRBJ1-3; 7 bases agree with TRBD1. The germline V gene encodes CDR1 GTSNPN and CDR2 SVGIG (reference sequence). The CDR3 contains 14 residues. Losses at the gene ends were 5 bases for V and 3 bases for J; bases not matched to a gene: 7. CDR3 coding DNA: TGTGCCTGGTGTGAACAGGGGAATGGAAACACCATATATTTT. It yields the protein CAWCEQGNGNTIYF.

This chain connects TRBV27 to TRBJ2-7, with a weak D call TRBD2 (6 bases). Germline V gene data show CDR1 as MNHEY and CDR2 as SMNVEV (reference sequence). The CDR3 totals 13 residues. The V gene lost 5 bases and the J gene lost 3 bases, with 11 bases spanning the gap. The CDR3: CASSKGLYYEQYF. CDR3 bases: TGTGCCAGCAGTAAGGGACTCTACTACGAGCAGTACTTC.

V is TRBV19 and J is TRBJ2-3; D might be TRBD1 (6 bases). Looked up from germline, CDR1 is LNHDA and CDR2 is SQIVND (reference sequence). V was shortened by 3 bases and J by 4 bases, with 14 bases between the two germline ends. The CDR3 extends over 15 amino acids. This CDR3 reads CASSISAGEPDTQYF. Written as DNA, the CDR3 is TGTGCCAGTAGTATCTCCGCAGGGGAGCCAGATACGCAGTATTTT.

Here the CDR3 reads CASSPAGEGGGSPLHF. CDR3 DNA: TGTGCCAGCAGTCCCGCCGGCGAAGGAGGCGGTTCACCCCTCCACTTT. V is TRBV2 and J is TRBJ1-6; D gene unclear. This CDR3 has 16 amino acids. V lost 5 bases to trimming and J lost 9 bases, with 20 bases between them. Looked up from germline, CDR1 is SNHLY and CDR2 is FYNNEI.

The gene calls are TRBV14 and TRBJ2-7; D uncertain. This CDR3 contains 13 residues. With 2 bases removed from V and 7 bases from J, the gap between germline ends came to 12 bases. Germline loops: CDR1 SGHDN, CDR2 FVKESK. The CDR3 DNA sequence: TGTGCCAGCAGCCAATATTTTGTCCGGGAGCAGTACTTC. Its protein product is CASSQYFVREQYF. Full variable domain (rest looked up from reference TRBV14 and TRBJ2-7): EAGVTQFPSHSVIEKGQTVTLRCDPISGHDNLYWYRRVMGKEIKFLLHFVKESKQDESGMPNNRFLAERTGGTYSTLKVQPAELEDSGVYFCASSQYFVREQYFGPGTRLTVT.

This clone was observed a handful of times. The rearrangement uses TRBV4-2 and TRBJ1-2, with 9 bases that match TRBD1. The CDR3 has 16 residues. V trimming: 1 base; J trimming: 3 bases; junction bases outside the gene matches: 6. Per germline, CDR1 LGHNA and CDR2 YNFKEQ. The CDR3 reads CASSQVPGQGDYGYTF. The CDR3 bases are TGTGCCAGCAGCCAAGTACCGGGACAGGGTGACTATGGCTACACCTTC.